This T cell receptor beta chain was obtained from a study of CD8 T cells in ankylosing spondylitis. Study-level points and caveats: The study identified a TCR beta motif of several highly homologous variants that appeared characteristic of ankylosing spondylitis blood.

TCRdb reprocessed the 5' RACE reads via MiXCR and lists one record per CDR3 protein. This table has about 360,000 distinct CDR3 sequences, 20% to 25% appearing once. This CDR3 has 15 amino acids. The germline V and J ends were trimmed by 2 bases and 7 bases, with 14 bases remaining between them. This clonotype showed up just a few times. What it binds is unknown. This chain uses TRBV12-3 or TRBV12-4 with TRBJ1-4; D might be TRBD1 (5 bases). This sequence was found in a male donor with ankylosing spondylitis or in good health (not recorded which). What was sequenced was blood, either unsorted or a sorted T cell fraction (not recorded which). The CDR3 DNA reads TGTGCCAGCAGTTTAAGAGGGGAGTCGGCTGAAAAACTGTTTTTT. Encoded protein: CASSLRGESAEKLFF.